These 5 T cell receptor beta chains originate from one sample sequenced in a study of blood T cell repertoires in COVID-19. Sequenced by immunoSEQ multiplex PCR; TCRdb stores in-frame clones only, minus some. The table has around 190,000 clones, roughly 87% seen once. The sequencing sample was made of PBMCs or T cells enriched from blood (not recorded which). All receptors derive from a man between 18 and 35 years old with acute COVID-19.

The chain combines TRBV19 with TRBJ2-2; 10 bases align to TRBD1. CDR3 size: 15 residues. Germline V gene sequence: CDR1 LNHDA, CDR2 SQIVND (reference sequence). The ends lost 7 bases at V and 4 bases at J; junction bases unmatched: 6. The CDR3 protein is CASIGTGVSTGELFF. CDR3 DNA sequence: TGTGCCAGTATTGGGACAGGGGTCAGCACCGGGGAGCTGTTTTTT.

The chain uses TRBV2 and TRBJ1-1; 9 nucleotides align to TRBD1. V was pared by 5 bases and J by 1 base, with 2 bases of the junction left unmatched. The CDR3 is made up of 14 amino acids. The germline V gene has CDR1 SNHLY and CDR2 FYNNEI. DNA for the CDR3: TGTGCCAGCAGTATACAGGGGGCGAACACTGAAGCTTTCTTT. Its protein product is CASSIQGANTEAFF.

V is TRBV5-6 and J is TRBJ2-1; 7 bases agree with TRBD2. Unmatched junction bases numbered 16, after V lost 3 bases and J lost 10 bases. Per germline, CDR1 SGHDT and CDR2 YYEEEE. The CDR3 spans 16 residues. The CDR3 sequence is CASSSTDLAAMEEQFF. Written as DNA, the CDR3 is TGTGCCAGCAGCTCAACAGATCTAGCGGCGATGGAGGAGCAGTTCTTC.

In its sample, this clone was seen once. This chain uses TRBV29-1 with TRBJ1-2, with 7 bases aligning to TRBD1. V lost 6 bases to trimming and J lost 8 bases; unmatched junction nucleotides: 9. Per the germline V gene, CDR1 is SQVTM and CDR2 is ANQGSEA. The CDR3 sequence is 12 residues long. The CDR3 region has the DNA TGCAGCGTGGTAGGACAGGCCACCGGCTACACCTTC. As protein: CSVVGQATGYTF.

The chain carries TRBV10-1 and TRBJ1-1; maybe TRBD1 (5 bases). Trimming left V 2 bases short and J 4 bases short, with 8 bases between. This CDR3 has 13 amino acids. Per germline, CDR1 WNHNN and CDR2 SYGVQD (reference sequence). CDR3 amino acids: CASSEDGGTEAFF. The CDR3 bases are TGCGCCAGCAGTGAGGACGGGGGCACTGAAGCTTTCTTT.